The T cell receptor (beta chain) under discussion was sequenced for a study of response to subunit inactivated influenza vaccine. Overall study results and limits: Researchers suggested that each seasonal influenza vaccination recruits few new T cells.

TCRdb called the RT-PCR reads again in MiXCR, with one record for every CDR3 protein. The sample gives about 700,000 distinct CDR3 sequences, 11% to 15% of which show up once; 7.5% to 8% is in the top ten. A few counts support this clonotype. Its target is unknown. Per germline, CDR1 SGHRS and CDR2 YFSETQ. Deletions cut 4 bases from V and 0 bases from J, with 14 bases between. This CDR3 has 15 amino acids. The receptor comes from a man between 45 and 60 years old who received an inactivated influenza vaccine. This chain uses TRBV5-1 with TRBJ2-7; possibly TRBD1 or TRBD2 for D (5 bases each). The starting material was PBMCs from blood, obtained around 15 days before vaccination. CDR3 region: CASSDGGRTSYEQYF. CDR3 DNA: TGCGCCAGCAGCGATGGGGGTAGGACCTCCTACGAGCAGTACTTC.